This T cell receptor beta chain was profiled in a study of CD8 T cells in Susac syndrome. An amount of RNA that ranged from 0.5 to 1 ug was reverse transcribed with random hexamers. TCRdb reprocessed the immunoSEQ multiplex PCR reads with MiXCR, giving one entry per CDR3 protein. Of approximately 110,000 distinct CDR3 sequences listed, just over 90% were seen once; the top ten hold roughly 0.3%. The V segment lost 5 bases and the J segment 3 bases; nucleotides outside the gene matches: 4. The CDR3 runs 14 residues. Germline lookup yields CDR1 MGHRA and CDR2 YSYEKL. V is TRBV4-1 and J is TRBJ2-7; 10 nucleotides match TRBD2. The sequence derives from a human donor with multiple sclerosis. What was sequenced was CD8+ T cells from PBMCs. CDR3 in amino acids: CASSGRTSGYEQYF. In DNA, the CDR3 is TGCGCCAGCAGCGGCCGGACTAGCGGCTACGAGCAGTACTTC.